The 10 T cell receptor beta chains below come from one sample, sequenced in a study of cytomegalovirus exposure and HLA in healthy donors. The protocol was immunoSEQ multiplex PCR, while the TCRdb copy is restricted to in-frame clones and leaves out a portion. The data contain 68,000 or so clones, more than 80% of them singletons. The sequencing input was PBMCs. Source of these receptors: a woman aged 18-35 years in good health and CMV-seronegative.

The chain employs TRBV2 and TRBJ1-2; 8 bases line up with TRBD1. The CDR3 contains 14 residues. Germline V lookup: CDR1 SNHLY, CDR2 FYNNEI. V dropped 6 bases and J dropped 8; count of bases not matched to a gene: 11. DNA for the CDR3: TGTGCCAGCAGCTACCTAGGACAGGGTGGCGGCTACACCTTC. Translation gives CASSYLGQGGGYTF.

The CDR3 here is CASSVSRGGSGYTF. The CDR3 DNA follows: TGTGCCAGCAGTGTTAGCAGGGGAGGGAGTGGCTACACCTTC. The genes are TRBV6-1 and TRBJ1-2; a weak D match, TRBD1 (6 bases). Per the germline V gene, CDR1 is MNHNS and CDR2 is SASEGT. Trimming took 4 bases from V and 7 from J, leaving 16 bases between them. The CDR3 has 14 residues.

This clone was seen a few times. The chain has TRBV28 and TRBJ1-5, with 9 positions matching TRBD1. V lost 6 bases and J lost 5; bases outside the gene matches: 17. Germline lookup yields CDR1 MDHEN and CDR2 SYDVKM. The CDR3 has 18 residues. The CDR3 coding sequence is TGTGCCAGCAGCCTACAGGGGGCGCGATCGCCGGGCTATCAGCCCCAGCATTTT. Protein product: CASSLQGARSPGYQPQHF.

V and J are TRBV19 and TRBJ2-7; 7 bases are shared with TRBD2. V lost 5 bases and J lost 0; bases outside the gene matches: 7. Germline V CDR1 and CDR2: LNHDA, SQIVND (reference sequence). This CDR3 is built from 15 residues. The CDR3: CASSYKRTSSYEQYF. The CDR3 coding sequence is TGTGCCAGTAGTTACAAGCGGACTAGCTCCTACGAGCAGTACTTC.

The V and J genes are TRBV10-3 and TRBJ2-3; tentative D call: TRBD2 (5 bases). V was trimmed by 6 bases and J by 6 bases, leaving 16 bases between them. CDR3 length equals 14 residues. Looked up from germline, CDR1 is ENHRY and CDR2 is SYGVKD. The CDR3 here is CAIRPDSAGDTQYF. CDR3 nucleotides: TGTGCCATCAGGCCGGACTCAGCTGGGGATACGCAGTATTTT.

The chain joins TRBV7-6 to TRBJ1-6; D call uncertain. Per the germline V gene, CDR1 is SGHVS and CDR2 is FNYEAQ. CDR3 length: 13 residues. Trimming stripped 4 bases from V and 7 bases from J, with 8 bases between. The DNA for the CDR3 is TGTGCCAGCAGCTACGACTTGAATTCACCCCTCCACTTT. It translates to CASSYDLNSPLHF.

V and J are TRBV18 and TRBJ2-3; 7 bases are a match to TRBD2. Germline CDR1 and CDR2: KGHSH and LQKENI. The CDR3 is made up of 16 amino acids. The V gene end was trimmed by 6 bases and the J gene end by 1 base; junction bases not matched to a gene: 10. DNA for the CDR3: TGTGCCAGCTCCCAGGGTATCAGCGGGGGCACAGATACGCAGTATTTT. The encoded protein is CASSQGISGGTDTQYF. Filled out from reference TRBV18 and TRBJ2-3, the complete variable domain reads NAGVMQNPRHLVRRRGQEARLRCSPMKGHSHVYWYRQLPEEGLKFMVYLQKENIIDESGMPKERFSAEFPKEGPSILRIQQVVRGDSAAYFCASSQGISGGTDTQYFGPGTRLTVL.

The V and J genes are TRBV2 and TRBJ2-1, with D maybe TRBD2 (6 bases). V was clipped by 5 bases and J by 2 bases, with 19 bases between them. This CDR3 has 17 amino acids. Germline V gene lookup returns CDR1 SNHLY and CDR2 FYNNEI. CDR3 sequence reads: CASSQPPGGTPYNEQFF. The CDR3 coding sequence is TGTGCCAGCAGTCAGCCCCCGGGCGGGACGCCCTACAATGAGCAGTTCTTC.

This clone appeared a few times. V is TRBV6-4 and J is TRBJ2-1, with 12 bases fitting TRBD2. This CDR3 contains 15 residues. V shed 4 bases, J shed 9 bases, and the junction held 7 bases outside the gene matches. CDR1 is MRHNA, CDR2 SNTAGT, per germline. The CDR3 sequence is CASSVSSGGATEQFF. The CDR3 DNA follows: TGTGCCAGCAGTGTTTCTAGCGGGGGGGCCACTGAGCAGTTCTTC.

V is TRBV28 and J is TRBJ1-2; D uncertain. CDR1 MDHEN and CDR2 SYDVKM come from the germline V gene. This CDR3 is built from 16 residues. V was pared by 4 bases and J by 3 bases, with 18 bases between. The CDR3 region has the DNA TGTGCCAGCAGTTCACCCCCATGGGCCGCACACTATGGCTACACCTTC. Amino acid sequence: CASSSPPWAAHYGYTF.